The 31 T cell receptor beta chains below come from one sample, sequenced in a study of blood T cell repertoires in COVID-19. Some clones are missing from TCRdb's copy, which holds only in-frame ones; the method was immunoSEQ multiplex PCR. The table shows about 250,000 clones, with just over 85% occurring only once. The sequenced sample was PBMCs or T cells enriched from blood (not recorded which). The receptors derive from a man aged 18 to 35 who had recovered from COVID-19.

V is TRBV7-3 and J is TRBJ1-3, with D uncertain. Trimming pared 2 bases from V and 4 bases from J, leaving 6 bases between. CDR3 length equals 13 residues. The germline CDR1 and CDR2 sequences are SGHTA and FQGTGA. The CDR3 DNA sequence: TGTGCCAGCAGCTTAGGGAGCGGAAACACCATATATTTT. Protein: CASSLGSGNTIYF.

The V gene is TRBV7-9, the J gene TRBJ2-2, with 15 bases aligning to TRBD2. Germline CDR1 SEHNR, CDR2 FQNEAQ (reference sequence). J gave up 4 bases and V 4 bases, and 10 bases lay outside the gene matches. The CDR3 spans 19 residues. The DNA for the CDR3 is TGTGCCAGCAGCTATTCCGGACTAGCGGGAGGGCATGGCACCGGGGAGCTGTTTTTT. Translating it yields CASSYSGLAGGHGTGELFF.

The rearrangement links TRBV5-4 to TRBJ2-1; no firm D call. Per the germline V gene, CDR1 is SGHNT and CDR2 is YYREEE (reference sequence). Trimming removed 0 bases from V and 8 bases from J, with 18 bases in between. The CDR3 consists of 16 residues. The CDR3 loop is CASSLGLGSDLDEQFF. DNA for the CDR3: TGTGCCAGCAGCTTGGGGCTCGGGTCGGATCTCGATGAGCAGTTCTTC.

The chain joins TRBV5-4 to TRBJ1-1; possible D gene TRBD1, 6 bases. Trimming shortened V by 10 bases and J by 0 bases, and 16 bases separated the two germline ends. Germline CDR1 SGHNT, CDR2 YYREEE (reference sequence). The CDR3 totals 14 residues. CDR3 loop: CAASVQGMNTEAFF. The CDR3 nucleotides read TGTGCCGCGTCCGTTCAGGGGATGAACACTGAAGCTTTCTTT.

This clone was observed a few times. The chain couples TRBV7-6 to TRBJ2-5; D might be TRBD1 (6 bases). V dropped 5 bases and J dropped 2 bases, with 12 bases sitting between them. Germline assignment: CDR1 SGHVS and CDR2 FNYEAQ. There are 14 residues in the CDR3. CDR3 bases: TGTGCCAGCAGCCGGACAGAGATTCAAGAGACCCAGTACTTC. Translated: CASSRTEIQETQYF.

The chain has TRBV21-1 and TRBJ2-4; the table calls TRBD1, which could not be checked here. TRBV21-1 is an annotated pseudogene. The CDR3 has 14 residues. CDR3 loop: CASSKAGQSNIQYF. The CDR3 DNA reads TGTGCCAGCAGCAAAGCGGGACAGTCAAACATTCAGTACTTC.

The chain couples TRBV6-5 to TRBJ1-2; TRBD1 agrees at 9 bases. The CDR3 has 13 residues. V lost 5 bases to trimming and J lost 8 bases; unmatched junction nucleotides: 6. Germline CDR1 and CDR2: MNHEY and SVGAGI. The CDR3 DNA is TGTGCCAGCAGTACCAGGACAGGGGAAGGCTACACCTTC. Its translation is CASSTRTGEGYTF.

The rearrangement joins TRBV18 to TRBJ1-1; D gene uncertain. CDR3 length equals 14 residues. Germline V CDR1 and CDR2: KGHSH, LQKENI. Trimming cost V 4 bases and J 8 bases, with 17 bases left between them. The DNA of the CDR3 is TGTGCCAGCTCACTCGAGGCGGGTATACACGAAGCTTTCTTT. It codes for CASSLEAGIHEAFF.

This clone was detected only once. The CDR3, as DNA: TGTGCCAGCAGACAAAGCGGGGGCCCTCCGTACTTC. This translates into CASRQSGGPPYF. The chain is built from TRBV12-3 or TRBV12-4 and TRBJ2-7, with 8 bases fitting TRBD2. This CDR3 is built from 12 residues. Unmatched junction bases numbered 10, after V lost 6 bases and J lost 12 bases.

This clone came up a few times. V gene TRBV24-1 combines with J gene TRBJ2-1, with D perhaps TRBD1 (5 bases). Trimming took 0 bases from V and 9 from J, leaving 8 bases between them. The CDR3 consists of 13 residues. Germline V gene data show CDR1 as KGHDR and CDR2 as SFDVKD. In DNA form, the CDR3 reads TGTGCCACCAGTGATTTGAGGGGCAGTGAGCAGTTCTTC. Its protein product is CATSDLRGSEQFF.

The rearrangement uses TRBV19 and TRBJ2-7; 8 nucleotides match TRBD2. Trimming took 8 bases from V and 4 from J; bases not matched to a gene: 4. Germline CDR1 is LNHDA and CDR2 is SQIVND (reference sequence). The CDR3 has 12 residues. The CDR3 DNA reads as TGTGCCAGTGGAGTAGCGGGGTACGAGCAGTACTTC. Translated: CASGVAGYEQYF.

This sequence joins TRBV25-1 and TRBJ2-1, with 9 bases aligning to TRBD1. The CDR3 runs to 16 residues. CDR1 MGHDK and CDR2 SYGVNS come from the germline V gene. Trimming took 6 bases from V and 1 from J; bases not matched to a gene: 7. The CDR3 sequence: CASSRPGTGSYNEQFF. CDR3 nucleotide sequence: TGTGCCAGCAGCCGACCCGGGACAGGGTCCTACAATGAGCAGTTCTTC.

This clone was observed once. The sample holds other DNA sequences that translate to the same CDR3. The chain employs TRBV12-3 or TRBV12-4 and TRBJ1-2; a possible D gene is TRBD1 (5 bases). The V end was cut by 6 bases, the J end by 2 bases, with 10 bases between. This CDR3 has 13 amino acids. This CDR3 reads CASSLGVNYGYTF. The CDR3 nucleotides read TGTGCCAGCAGCCTAGGGGTGAACTATGGCTACACCTTC.

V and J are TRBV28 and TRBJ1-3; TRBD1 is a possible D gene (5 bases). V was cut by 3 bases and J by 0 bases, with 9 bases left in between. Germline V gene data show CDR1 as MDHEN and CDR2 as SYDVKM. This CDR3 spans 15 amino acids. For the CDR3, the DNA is TGTGCCAGCAGTTTGTGGCAGGGCTCTGGAAACACCATATATTTT. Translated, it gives CASSLWQGSGNTIYF.

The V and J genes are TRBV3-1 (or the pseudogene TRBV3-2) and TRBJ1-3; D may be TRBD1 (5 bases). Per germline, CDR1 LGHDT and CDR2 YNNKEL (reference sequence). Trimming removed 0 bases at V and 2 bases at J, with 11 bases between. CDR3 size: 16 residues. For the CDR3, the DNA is TGTGCCAGCAGCCAAGAGAGCAGGGTACCTGGAAACACCATATATTTT. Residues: CASSQESRVPGNTIYF.

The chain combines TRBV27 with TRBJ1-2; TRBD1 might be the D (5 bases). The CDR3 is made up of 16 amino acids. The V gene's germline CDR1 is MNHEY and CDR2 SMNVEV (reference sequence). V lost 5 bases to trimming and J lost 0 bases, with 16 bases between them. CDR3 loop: CASSPRGDPANYGYTF. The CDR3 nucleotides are TGTGCCAGCAGTCCTCGCGGGGACCCAGCTAACTATGGCTACACCTTC.

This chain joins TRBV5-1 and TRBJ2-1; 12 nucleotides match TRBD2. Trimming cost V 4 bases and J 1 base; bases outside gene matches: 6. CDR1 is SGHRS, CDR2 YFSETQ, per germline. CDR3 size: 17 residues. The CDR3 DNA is TGCGCCAGCAGCGCCCCCCTAGCGGGGGGGTCCTACAATGAGCAGTTCTTC. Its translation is CASSAPLAGGSYNEQFF.

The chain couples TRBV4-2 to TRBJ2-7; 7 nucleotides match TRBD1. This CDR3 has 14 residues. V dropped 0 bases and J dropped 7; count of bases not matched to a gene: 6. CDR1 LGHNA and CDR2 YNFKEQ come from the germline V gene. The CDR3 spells CASSQDPGQLEQYF. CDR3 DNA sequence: TGTGCCAGCAGCCAAGACCCGGGACAGTTAGAGCAGTACTTC.

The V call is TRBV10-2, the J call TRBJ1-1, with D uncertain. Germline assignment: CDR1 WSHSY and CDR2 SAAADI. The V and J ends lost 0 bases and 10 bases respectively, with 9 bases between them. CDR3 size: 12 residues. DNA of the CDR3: TGCGCCAGCAGTGAGTCGGAGGGCAGAGCTTTCTTT. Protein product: CASSESEGRAFF.

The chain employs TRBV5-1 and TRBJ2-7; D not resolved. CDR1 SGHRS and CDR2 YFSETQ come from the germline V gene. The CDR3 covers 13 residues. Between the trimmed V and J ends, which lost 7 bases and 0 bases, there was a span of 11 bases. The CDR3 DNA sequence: TGCGCCAGCCGCGAATATTCCTCCTACGAGCAGTACTTC. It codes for CASREYSSYEQYF.

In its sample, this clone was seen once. In DNA form, the CDR3 reads TGCAGCGCCGGGAATACAGGGGCAGACACCTTC. Protein sequence: CSAGNTGADTF. V usage is TRBV29-1 and J usage is TRBJ1-2; TRBD1 aligns across 7 bases. Germline CDR1 is SQVTM and CDR2 is ANQGSEA. This CDR3 region has 11 residues. The ends lost 7 bases at V and 12 bases at J; junction bases unmatched: 11. The full variable domain, with the rest looked up from reference TRBV29-1 and TRBJ1-2, is SAVISQKPSRDICQRGTSLTIQCQVDSQVTMMFWYRQQPGQSLTLIATANQGSEATYESGFVIDKFPISRPNLTFSTLTVSNMSPEDSSIYLCSAGNTGADTFGSGTRLTVV.

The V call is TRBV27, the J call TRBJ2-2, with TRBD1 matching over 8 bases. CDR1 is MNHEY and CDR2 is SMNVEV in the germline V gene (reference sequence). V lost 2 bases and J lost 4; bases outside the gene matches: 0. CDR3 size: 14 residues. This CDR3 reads CASSLTGGTGELFF. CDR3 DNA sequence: TGTGCCAGCAGTTTAACAGGGGGCACCGGGGAGCTGTTTTTT.

The CDR3 DNA reads TGCGCCAGCCTTGAGCGGAGAGGGTTTTCTTACAATGAGCAGTTCTTC. Encoded protein: CASLERRGFSYNEQFF. The chain recombines TRBV10-1 with TRBJ2-1; the D gene is possibly TRBD2 (5 bases). In germline, CDR1 is WNHNN, CDR2 SYGVQD (reference sequence). V was trimmed by 8 bases and J by 4 bases, leaving 21 bases between them. The CDR3 is 16 amino acids.

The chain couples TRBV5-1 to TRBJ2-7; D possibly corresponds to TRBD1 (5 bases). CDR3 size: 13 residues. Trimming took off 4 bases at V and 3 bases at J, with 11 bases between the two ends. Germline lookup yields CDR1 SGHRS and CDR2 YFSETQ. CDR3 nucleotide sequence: TGCGCCAGCAGCGTAGGGGTAGGCTACGAGCAGTACTTC. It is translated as CASSVGVGYEQYF. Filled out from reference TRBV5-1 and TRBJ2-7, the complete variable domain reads KAGVTQTPRYLIKTRGQQVTLSCSPISGHRSVSWYQQTPGQGLQFLFEYFSETQRNKGNFPGRFSGRQFSNSRSEMNVSTLELGDSALYLCASSVGVGYEQYFGPGTRLTVT.

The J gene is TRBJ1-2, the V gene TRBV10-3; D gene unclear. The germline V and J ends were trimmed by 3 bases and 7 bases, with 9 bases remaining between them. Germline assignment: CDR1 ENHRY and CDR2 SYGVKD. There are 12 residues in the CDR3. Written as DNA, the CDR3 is TGTGCCATCAGTGATCGGTCGAGTGGCTACACCTTC. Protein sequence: CAISDRSSGYTF.

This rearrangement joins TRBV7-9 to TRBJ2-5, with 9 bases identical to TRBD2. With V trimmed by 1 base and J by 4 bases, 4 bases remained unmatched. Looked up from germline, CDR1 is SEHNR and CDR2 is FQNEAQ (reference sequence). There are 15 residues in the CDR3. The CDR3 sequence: CASSLGAGGLETQYF. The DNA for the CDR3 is TGTGCCAGCAGCTTAGGGGCGGGAGGGCTAGAGACCCAGTACTTC.

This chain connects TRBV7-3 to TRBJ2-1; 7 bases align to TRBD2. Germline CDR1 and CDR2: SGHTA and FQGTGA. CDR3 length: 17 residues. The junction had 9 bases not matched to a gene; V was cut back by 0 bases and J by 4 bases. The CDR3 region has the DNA TGTGCCAGCAGCTTAACTTCTCGCGGGGAGGGTTACAATGAGCAGTTCTTC. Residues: CASSLTSRGEGYNEQFF.

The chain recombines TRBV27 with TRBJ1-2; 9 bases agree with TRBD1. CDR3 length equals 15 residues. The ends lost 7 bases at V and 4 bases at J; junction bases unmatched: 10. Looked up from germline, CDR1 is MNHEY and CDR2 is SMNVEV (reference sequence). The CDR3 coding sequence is TGTGCCAGCAAGGTCGGGACAGGGATCTCCTATGGCTACACCTTC. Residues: CASKVGTGISYGYTF.

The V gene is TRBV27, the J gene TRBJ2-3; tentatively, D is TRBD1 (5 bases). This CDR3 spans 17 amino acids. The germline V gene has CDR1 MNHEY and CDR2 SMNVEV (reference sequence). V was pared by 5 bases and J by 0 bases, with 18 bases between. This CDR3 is CASSPQGGYTSTDTQYF. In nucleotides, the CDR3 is TGTGCCAGCAGTCCCCAGGGCGGATACACTAGCACAGATACGCAGTATTTT.

The CDR3 is CASSTGGTEAFF. The CDR3 DNA reads as TGTGCCAGCAGTACAGGGGGGACTGAAGCTTTCTTT. The rearrangement uses TRBV6-5 and TRBJ1-1; TRBD1 aligns across 8 bases. The CDR3 has 12 amino acids. The trim removed 5 bases at V and 5 bases at J, leaving 1 base unmatched. The germline CDR1 and CDR2 sequences are MNHEY and SVGAGI.

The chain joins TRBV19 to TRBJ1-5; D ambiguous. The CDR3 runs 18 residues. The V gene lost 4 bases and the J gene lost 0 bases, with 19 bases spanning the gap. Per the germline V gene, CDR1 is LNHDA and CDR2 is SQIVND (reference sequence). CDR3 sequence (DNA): TGTGCCAGTAGTAAACGTGGCCAAATTACGGGTAGCAATCAGCCCCAGCATTTT. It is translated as CASSKRGQITGSNQPQHF. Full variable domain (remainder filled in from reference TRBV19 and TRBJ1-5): DGGITQSPKYLFRKEGQNVTLSCEQNLNHDAMYWYRQDPGQGLRLIYYSQIVNDFQKGDIAEGYSVSREKKESFPLTVTSAQKNPTAFYLCASSKRGQITGSNQPQHFGDGTRLSIL.